The T cell receptor beta chain described here comes from a study of cytomegalovirus exposure and HLA in healthy donors. Whole-study results and caveats: Rarity characterized most TCR sequences, yet some public TCRs appeared in many donors.

Worth noting for this clone: Its antigen is unidentified.

Those who donated were healthy bone marrow donors. The study ran its PCR with 60 Vbeta and 13 Jbeta primers. Assay: immunoSEQ multiplex PCR; the TCRdb copy retains only in-frame clones and omits some. This sample's clone table lists some 110,000 clones. From germline, CDR1 is SGHNT and CDR2 YYREEE (reference sequence). This CDR3 has 12 residues. V lost 4 bases to trimming and J lost 6 bases, with 9 bases between them. This receptor was obtained from a man in his forties in good health and CMV-seropositive. The sequenced sample was PBMCs. V usage is TRBV5-4 and J usage is TRBJ2-3; D remains ambiguous. CDR3 sequence (DNA): TGTGCCAGCAGCAATCCCGGGGATACGCAGTATTTT. It encodes CASSNPGDTQYF.